The T cell receptor (beta chain) described here comes from a study of tumor-infiltrating lymphocytes in primary liver carcinoma. Whole-study context: Tumors measured 4.2 to 10 cm and were stage T1-T3 N0M0. Roughly 3.65 to 8 million productive TCRbeta reads were obtained per sample, with similar numbers across tissue types. Study-wide results and limits: In tumor-adjacent and tumor-blood pairs, overlap was lower than in tumor region pairs.

The investigators made TCR beta cDNA from roughly 0.55 ug total RNA, using a constant-region primer. Three-round nested multiplex PCR performed with slightly modified ARM-PCR produced the TCR beta libraries. From the multiplex PCR reads, TCRdb called clonotypes with MiXCR, one entry per CDR3 protein. The sample holds about 310,000 distinct CDR3 sequences, about three fifths seen once. Researchers drew blood RNA from unsorted whole blood and extracted germline DNA as well. As regards this clonotype: Its antigen remains unknown. An end of the junction differs from the germline gene, which may be a read error.

This TCR was sampled from a woman younger than 45 with primary liver carcinoma and hepatitis B virus infection. Sequencing input: peripheral blood.

The CDR3 nucleotides are TGTGCCACCCGAGCACAGGGGCGGGGAACCGGGAAGCTGTTTTTT. Its protein is CATRAQGRGTGKLFF. J is TRBJ2-2 and V is TRBV10-3; D possibly corresponds to TRBD1 (7 bases). CDR3 size: 15 residues. CDR1 is ENHRY, CDR2 SYGVKD, per germline.